This TCR beta chain was identified during a study of blood T cells in healthy people across ages. Study-wide findings and caveats: The study could not conclusively compare naive and antigen-experienced cells, given its unsorted PBMCs.

Every participating donor contributed 9.5 to 10 milliliters of peripheral blood through a draw. Combining a sample-barcoded 5' primer with a J-beta primer mix, a second PCR ran for roughly 7 to 12 cycles. Tagging of each cDNA molecule was performed by a template-switch adaptor with 12 random nucleotides. TCRdb reanalysed the 5' RACE reads using MiXCR and keeps one entry per CDR3 protein. Of approximately 600,000 distinct CDR3 sequences listed, around three fifths were seen once; the top ten hold around 37%. In regard to this clonotype: Its antigen is undetermined.

The CDR3 covers 19 residues. CDR1 is SGHDT, CDR2 YYEEEE, per germline. The V and J ends lost 1 base and 0 bases respectively, with 22 bases between them. This sequence was found in a man between 60 and 70 years old in good health. Sequencing was done on a sample of blood. The rearrangement joins TRBV5-6 to TRBJ1-2; a possible D gene is TRBD1 (6 bases). The CDR3: CASSLRGGTAGIPNYGYTF. CDR3 in DNA: TGTGCCAGCAGCTTGAGGGGGGGCACGGCGGGAATTCCTAACTATGGCTACACCTTC.